This T cell receptor beta chain appears in the sequencing data of a study of neoadjuvant nivolumab and ipilimumab in lung cancer. Study information: Nivolumab 3 mg/kg was given days 1, 15 and 29, plus ipilimumab 1 mg/kg day 1 in combination.

Profiling relied on immunoSEQ multiplex PCR, and the TCRdb table lists in-frame clones only, not all of them. Of under 4,000 clones in the sample, approximately 81% were seen once. Germline lookup yields CDR1 LGHNA and CDR2 YNFKEQ. Trimming cost V 5 bases and J 7 bases; bases outside gene matches: 16. The CDR3 has 16 amino acids. Points from the study as a whole: TCR richness and clonality were higher in tumors than adjacent uninvolved lung. From pretherapy to surgery, tumor richness and clonality rose with dual therapy.

On this clone itself: The antigen is not known.

The receptor's source is an adult with non-small cell lung cancer. This chain uses TRBV4-2 with TRBJ1-1; 7 positions match TRBD1. Material: peripheral blood, obtained after neoadjuvant nivolumab, alone or with ipilimumab, at or shortly before surgery. DNA of the CDR3: TGTGCCAGCAGCTCGCCGACAGGGACGGGGAAGGATGAAGCTTTCTTT. This sequence encodes CASSSPTGTGKDEAFF.